This T cell receptor beta chain was sequenced for a study of Graves' ophthalmopathy and Graves' hyperthyroidism. RNA served as the template for amplifying TCR beta CDR3 regions. The authors performed first-round RT-PCR with HTBI primers and then a second-round multiplex PCR. MiXCR was run by TCRdb on the multiplex PCR reads, yielding one entry per CDR3 protein. This sample yields 500,000 to 700,000 distinct CDR3 sequences, of which 22% are seen a single time; more than 5.5% belongs to the top ten. The germline V and J ends were trimmed by 2 bases and 3 bases, with 7 bases remaining between them. The CDR3 extends over 13 amino acids. Germline V lookup: CDR1 KGHSH, CDR2 LQKENI. This clonotype was observed many times. Its antigen is unknown. Findings and limits, study-wide: It was with approximately 70% sensitivity and about 73% specificity that the model predicted ophthalmopathy progression.

This chain uses TRBV18 with TRBJ2-5, with D unresolved. The sequence came from a woman aged 18-29 years with stable Graves' hyperthyroidism. Some clones in this sample may be carry-over from other donors' samples. Material: peripheral blood. The DNA for the CDR3 is TGTGCCAGCTCACCAAACACAGAAGAGACCCAGTACTTC. Translation: CASSPNTEETQYF.